A selection of T cell receptor beta chains follows, all from one sample in a study of blood T cell repertoires in COVID-19. TCRdb keeps only in-frame clones here, not all; method: immunoSEQ multiplex PCR. The sample has a few hundred thousand clones; approximately 90% are singletons. Sequencing was done on a sample of PBMCs or T cells enriched from blood (not recorded which). The source is a woman aged 40 to 49 who had been exposed to COVID-19. Both conserved end residues are part of each CDR3. A D gene is named only where the DNA matches it firmly. Some rows mark clone size as missing; the rest say once, few, many or name a class of expanded clone.

clone_size | j_call | d_call | v_call | cdr3_nt | cdr3_aa
. | TRBJ1-3 | . | TRBV19 | TGTGCCAGTAGTTCGCGGGGGGGATCCCCTGGAAACACCATATATTTT | CASSSRGGSPGNTIYF
. | TRBJ1-4 | . | TRBV19 | TGTGCCAGTAGTCCCCGACAGGATTCAACTAATGAAAAACTGTTTTTT | CASSPRQDSTNEKLFF
. | TRBJ2-6 | TRBD2 | TRBV10-2 | TGCGCCAGCAGTGTGGCGGGAGGGAGCTCTGGGGCCAACGTCCTGACTTTC | CASSVAGGSSGANVLTF
. | TRBJ2-3 | . | TRBV3-1/TRBV3-2 | TGTGCCAGCAGCCCGGGGCCAGGGGCCACAGATACGCAGTATTTT | CASSPGPGATDTQYF
. | TRBJ1-1 | . | TRBV9 | TGTGCCAGCAGCGTAGGAGTGGGTTGGACAGACACTGAAGCTTTCTTT | CASSVGVGWTDTEAFF
. | TRBJ1-4 | . | TRBV2 | TGTGCCAGCAGTGTACTGCTCCGGGGAAAACTGTTTTTT | CASSVLLRGKLFF
. | TRBJ1-2 | TRBD1 | TRBV29-1 | TGCAGCGTGACGACAGGGGCGTCCGGGTATGGCTACACCTTC | CSVTTGASGYGYTF
once | TRBJ1-2 | TRBD1 | TRBV6-5 | TGTGCCAGCAGTTCGGACAGGGGGCACTATGGCTACACCTTC | CASSSDRGHYGYTF
. | TRBJ2-3 | . | TRBV6-5 | TGTGCCAGCAGTTACACCGAACAACATACGCAGTATTTT | CASSYTEQHTQYF
. | TRBJ1-1 | TRBD1 | TRBV7-2 | TGTGCCAGCAGCGAATATACCGGGACAGTGGCTTTCTTT | CASSEYTGTVAFF
. | TRBJ2-7 | TRBD1 | TRBV2 | TGTGCCAGCAGTCACCGGGACAGGGGACTCTACGAGCAGTACTTC | CASSHRDRGLYEQYF
. | TRBJ1-5 | TRBD1 | TRBV27 | TGTGCCAGCAGTCCCGGGACAGGGAGGGCCAATCAGCCCCAGCATTTT | CASSPGTGRANQPQHF
. | TRBJ1-1 | . | TRBV7-8 | TGTGCCAGCAGCTTAGGTACAGCGAACACTGAAGCTTTCTTT | CASSLGTANTEAFF
. | TRBJ2-7 | TRBD1 | TRBV5-4 | TGTGCCAGCAGCTTGGGGGACAGGGGATTCAACTACGAGCAGTACTTC | CASSLGDRGFNYEQYF
. | TRBJ1-1 | TRBD1 | TRBV19 | TGTGCCAGTAGTCCCCGGGGGGTCAGGGGGCGAGTCACTGAAGCTTTCTTT | CASSPRGVRGRVTEAFF
. | TRBJ2-6 | . | TRBV10-3 | TGTGCCATCAGTGCAGAGGGCTCTGGGGCCAACGTCCTGACTTTC | CAISAEGSGANVLTF
. | TRBJ1-3 | TRBD1 | TRBV5-6 | TGTGCCAGCAGCCCCGGGACAGGGCGGTCTGGAAACACCATATATTTT | CASSPGTGRSGNTIYF
. | TRBJ2-3 | TRBD2 | TRBV7-6 | TGTGCCAGCAGCTGGGGCGGGGGGGCAGATACGCAGTATTTT | CASSWGGGADTQYF
few | TRBJ2-1 | TRBD2 | TRBV24-1 | TGTGCCACCAGTCCGACTAGCGGGAGCAGAAATGAGCAGTTCTTC | CATSPTSGSRNEQFF
. | TRBJ2-2 | TRBD1 | TRBV24-1 | TGTGCCACCAGTGATTACAGGGGGCAGGGGACCGGGGAGCTGTTTTTT | CATSDYRGQGTGELFF
. | TRBJ1-1 | . | TRBV2 | TGTGCCAGCAGCCAGGATGGGGGCGCGTTTACTGAAGCTTTCTTT | CASSQDGGAFTEAFF
. | TRBJ2-2 | . | TRBV29-1 | TGCAGCGTCAGGGGGGCAGACCGAGGCACCGGGGAGCTGTTTTTT | CSVRGADRGTGELFF
. | TRBJ2-1 | TRBD1 | TRBV30 | TGTGCCTCGGACAGGGGGCAAGTCAATGAGCAGTTCTTC | CASDRGQVNEQFF
. | TRBJ1-5 | . | TRBV7-2 | TGTGCCAGCAGCTTCGAAGGGGCACAGCAGCCCCAGCATTTT | CASSFEGAQQPQHF
. | TRBJ2-5 | . | TRBV7-9 | TGTGCCAGCAGCTCCGCTGGGAGGAGGGAAGAGACCCAGTACTTC | CASSSAGRREETQYF
. | TRBJ1-5 | . | TRBV30 | TGTGCCTGGAGTCTTAAATCTTCCGGGACAAGGTTTTCTAATCAGCCCCAGCATTTT | CAWSLKSSGTRFSNQPQHF
. | TRBJ2-1 | . | TRBV28 | TGTGCCAGCAGTTTAGGTCCACTCAATGAGCAGTTCTTC | CASSLGPLNEQFF
. | TRBJ2-5 | . | TRBV27 | TGTGCCAGCAGTTTGGGAGTGGGCGAAAAGCCCCAGTACTTC | CASSLGVGEKPQYF
. | TRBJ1-1 | . | TRBV7-9 | TGTGCTGAAAGGGCAGGGACTGAAGCTTTCTTT | CAERAGTEAFF
. | TRBJ2-3 | . | TRBV7-9 | TGTGCCAGCAGCTTTCGCCGCGGGAGCACAGATACGCAGTATTTT | CASSFRRGSTDTQYF
. | TRBJ1-2 | TRBD1 | TRBV20-1 | TGCAGGGCGGACAGGGCTGGTGGCTACACCTTC | CRADRAGGYTF
. | TRBJ1-1 | . | TRBV7-8 | TGTGCCAGCAGCTTAGGACAGAACACTGAAGCTTTCTTT | CASSLGQNTEAFF
. | TRBJ2-6 | TRBD2 | TRBV10-2 | TGCGCCAGCAGTGACCTAGCGGGGGGTGGGGCCAACGTCCTGACTTTC | CASSDLAGGGANVLTF
. | TRBJ1-1 | TRBD1 | TRBV5-6 | TGTGCCAGCAGCCTCGCGGACAGGGAAATTGAAGCTTTCTTT | CASSLADREIEAFF
. | TRBJ1-1 | TRBD1 | TRBV5-4 | TGTGCCAGCAGCCCAGCAATTACAGGGGGGGTGAACACTGAAGCTTTCTTT | CASSPAITGGVNTEAFF
. | TRBJ2-1 | TRBD1 | TRBV12-5 | TGTGCTAGTGTCCGACAGGGGGTGGGTGAGCAGTTCTTC | CASVRQGVGEQFF
. | TRBJ1-2 | TRBD1 | TRBV15 | TGTGCCACCAGCAGAGGAAGGAGGGGACAGGGGTCTGGCTACACCTTC | CATSRGRRGQGSGYTF
. | TRBJ2-3 | . | TRBV20-1 | TGCAGTGCTAGTTGGGGAGGAACGCAGTATTTT | CSASWGGTQYF
. | TRBJ1-1 | . | TRBV9 | TGTGCCAGCAGCGCCCTCGGGGGGAACACTGAAGCTTTCTTT | CASSALGGNTEAFF
. | TRBJ2-3 | TRBD1 | TRBV19 | TGTGCCAGTTTCCCGGGACAGGGACGAGGGGGCACAGATACGCAGTATTTT | CASFPGQGRGGTDTQYF
. | TRBJ2-3 | TRBD2 | TRBV19 | TGTGCCAGTTTTAGCGGGAGGGGGGGCACAGATACGCAGTATTTT | CASFSGRGGTDTQYF
. | TRBJ2-2 | . | TRBV11-1 | TGTGCCAGCAGCTTATCCCTGACGGGGAGGTCCGGGGAGCTGTTTTTT | CASSLSLTGRSGELFF
. | TRBJ2-3 | . | TRBV24-1 | TGTGCCACCAGTGACCATACTAGAAAATTTAGCACAGATACGCAGTATTTT | CATSDHTRKFSTDTQYF
. | TRBJ2-3 | . | TRBV7-3 | TGTGCCAGCAGCTTGAGCGGCCGAGCTGGAGATACGCAGTATTTT | CASSLSGRAGDTQYF
. | TRBJ1-1 | . | TRBV6-2/TRBV6-3 | TGTGCCAGCAGCCGCGCCTCCTCGACGCGGGGCACTGAAGCTTTCTTT | CASSRASSTRGTEAFF